This T cell receptor beta chain was recovered during a study of control samples from healthy donors and cancer patients. Trimming took off 5 bases at V and 6 bases at J, with 9 bases between the two ends. Germline CDR1 is MDHEN and CDR2 is SYDVKM. The CDR3 has 12 amino acids. Data came from immunoSEQ multiplex PCR; TCRdb stores just in-frame clones and leaves some out. The sample has approximately 180,000 clones, around 90% seen once. The chain links TRBV28 to TRBJ2-3; D gene uncertain. The receptor's source is a woman in her thirties or forties in good health. Sequenced sample: blood. This CDR3 reads CASSPLSDTQYF. The CDR3 nucleotides read TGTGCCAGCAGTCCGTTGTCGGATACGCAGTATTTT.